This entry describes one T cell receptor beta chain. What it binds is unknown. The data originate from a study of T cell responses to AZD1222 COVID-19 vaccine. Study results and limitations: Sampling that yielded the repertoires occurred only after the peak T cell response. Donors, mostly white British, included more females; clonal diversity was possibly underestimated. Spike-specific TCRs gained breadth and depth after people received two AZD1222 doses.

Samples with a second dose at about 4 or about 12 weeks were pooled together. TCRdb keeps only in-frame clones here, not all; method: immunoSEQ multiplex PCR. The sample holds about 130,000 clones, roughly 88% seen once. This CDR3 has 14 amino acids. Germline CDR1 MNHEY, CDR2 SMNVEV (reference sequence). Trimming at V came to 2 bases and at J to 9 bases, leaving 4 bases not matched to a gene. The sequence came from an adult who received the AZD1222 COVID-19 vaccine. Sequenced here: peripheral blood, sampled 28 days after the second AZD1222 dose. This chain joins TRBV27 and TRBJ1-6, with TRBD1 matching 7 bases. The CDR3 DNA reads as TGTGCCAGCAGTTTAGAGCAGGGGGGTTCACCCCTCCACTTT. This codes for CASSLEQGGSPLHF.